The subject of this entry is one TCR beta chain. The source of the sample is a study of T cell changes during pregnancy in multiple sclerosis. TCRdb's table, derived via immunoSEQ multiplex PCR, lists solely in-frame clones and lacks some. The sample has some 60,000 clones, about 90% seen once. This CDR3 comprises 16 residues. Deletions cut 1 base from V and 4 bases from J, with 15 bases between. The V gene's germline CDR1 is MNHEY and CDR2 SVGAGI. This clonotype was obtained from a female donor with multiple sclerosis, enrolled in a pregnancy study. The sample here was CD4+ T cells from peripheral blood mononuclear cells, taken in the first trimester of pregnancy. The chain is built from TRBV6-5 and TRBJ2-3; D is perhaps TRBD2 (7 bases). CDR3 in DNA: TGTGCCAGCAGTTACTGGAGGGGGGGAGGTGCAGATACGCAGTATTTT. This gives the protein CASSYWRGGGADTQYF.